These T cell receptor beta chains were read from a single sample in a study of blood T cells in healthy people across ages. Using its own MiXCR run on the 5' RACE reads, TCRdb lists one record per CDR3 protein. The sample gives 850,000 to 1,000,000 distinct CDR3 sequences, 51% of which show up once; about 20% is in the top ten. The sample consisted of blood. These receptor sequences come from a woman aged 55-69 years in good health. Each CDR3 is given with its conserved first and last residue. Each record gives: J gene, V gene, clone size, D gene, CDR3 DNA, CDR3 protein. A D gene is named only where the DNA matches it firmly. Size tells how often a clone was seen (once, few, many) or the class of an expanded clone, and some rows leave it out.

J gene: TRBJ2-5; V gene: TRBV10-1; clone size: once; D gene: TRBD2; CDR3 DNA: TGCGCCAGCGGTCCTAGCGGGATGGAGACCCAGTACTTC; CDR3 protein: CASGPSGMETQYF
J gene: TRBJ2-7; V gene: TRBV15; clone size: -; D gene: TRBD1; CDR3 DNA: TGTGCCACCAGCAACGAATTTGGACAGGGGAATCCCTACGAGCAGTACTTC; CDR3 protein: CATSNEFGQGNPYEQYF
J gene: TRBJ2-1; V gene: TRBV19; clone size: once; D gene: -; CDR3 DNA: TGTGCCAGTAGTATGTCGGGTCAGAGTGAGCAGTTCTTC; CDR3 protein: CASSMSGQSEQFF
J gene: TRBJ1-6; V gene: TRBV4-2; clone size: -; D gene: -; CDR3 DNA: TGTGCCAGCAGCCAAGATCGGGTAGGGAGGGATTCACCCCTCCACTTT; CDR3 protein: CASSQDRVGRDSPLHF
J gene: TRBJ2-3; V gene: TRBV7-9; clone size: -; D gene: TRBD2; CDR3 DNA: TGTGCCAGCAGCTTAATTGGGACTAGACGCACAGATACGCAGTATTTT; CDR3 protein: CASSLIGTRRTDTQYF
J gene: TRBJ2-3; V gene: TRBV6-2/TRBV6-3; clone size: few; D gene: -; CDR3 DNA: TGTGCCACCGGGACGCGAGTAGATACGCAGTATTTT; CDR3 protein: CATGTRVDTQYF
J gene: TRBJ2-5; V gene: TRBV15; clone size: few; D gene: -; CDR3 DNA: TGTGCCACCAGCCACAGGGTGAAACAGACCCAGTACTTC; CDR3 protein: CATSHRVKQTQYF
J gene: TRBJ2-1; V gene: TRBV28; clone size: -; D gene: -; CDR3 DNA: TGTGCCAGCAGACAAACACAGGGATGGAATGAGCAGTTCTTC; CDR3 protein: CASRQTQGWNEQFF
J gene: TRBJ2-1; V gene: TRBV9; clone size: once; D gene: -; CDR3 DNA: TGTGCCAGCAGCGTTGGGAGGGGGAGCATCTACAATGAGCAGTTCTTC; CDR3 protein: CASSVGRGSIYNEQFF
J gene: TRBJ2-6; V gene: TRBV6-4; clone size: few; D gene: -; CDR3 DNA: TGTGCCGGCCCGCCTTCGATCTCTGGGGCCAACGTCCTGACTTTC; CDR3 protein: CAGPPSISGANVLTF
J gene: TRBJ1-5; V gene: TRBV7-9; clone size: -; D gene: -; CDR3 DNA: TGTGCCAGCAGCTTAGGAGCAGGGAGAGGCAATCAGCCCCAGCATTTT; CDR3 protein: CASSLGAGRGNQPQHF
J gene: TRBJ1-6; V gene: TRBV12-3/TRBV12-4; clone size: -; D gene: -; CDR3 DNA: TGTGCCAGCAGCGACACTCGGCGGGGGCTATCACCCCTCCACTTT; CDR3 protein: CASSDTRRGLSPLHF
J gene: TRBJ1-2; V gene: TRBV7-9; clone size: few; D gene: TRBD1; CDR3 DNA: TGTGCCAGCACAAGACAGGGGCTCCCATATGGCTACACCTTC; CDR3 protein: CASTRQGLPYGYTF
J gene: TRBJ2-7; V gene: TRBV28; clone size: -; D gene: TRBD2; CDR3 DNA: TGTGCCAGCAGGTTTGGGACTAGATACGAGCAGTACTTC; CDR3 protein: CASRFGTRYEQYF
J gene: TRBJ2-3; V gene: TRBV7-2; clone size: -; D gene: TRBD2; CDR3 DNA: TGTGCCAGCAGCTGGAGCGGGATCCGCACAGATACGCAGTATTTT; CDR3 protein: CASSWSGIRTDTQYF
J gene: TRBJ2-1; V gene: TRBV12-3/TRBV12-4; clone size: few; D gene: -; CDR3 DNA: TGTGCCAGCAGCTCCGGGTTTTCCTACAATGAGCAGTTCTTC; CDR3 protein: CASSSGFSYNEQFF
J gene: TRBJ1-1; V gene: TRBV5-5; clone size: once; D gene: -; CDR3 DNA: TGTGCCAGCAGCTCAACAGAACTGAACACTGAAGCTTTCTTT; CDR3 protein: CASSSTELNTEAFF
J gene: TRBJ2-2; V gene: TRBV18; clone size: few; D gene: -; CDR3 DNA: TGTGCCAGCTCACCAAGCAGAGGCAACACCGGGGAGCTGTTTTTT; CDR3 protein: CASSPSRGNTGELFF
J gene: TRBJ1-3; V gene: TRBV7-9; clone size: once; D gene: TRBD1; CDR3 DNA: TGTGCCAGCAGCCTGGGACAGCCGAACTCTGGAAACACCATATATTTT; CDR3 protein: CASSLGQPNSGNTIYF
J gene: TRBJ2-7; V gene: TRBV5-6; clone size: -; D gene: TRBD1; CDR3 DNA: TGTGCCAGCAGGGGACAGGGAATGGGTTACGAGCAGTACTTC; CDR3 protein: CASRGQGMGYEQYF
J gene: TRBJ2-7; V gene: TRBV4-1; clone size: few; D gene: TRBD1; CDR3 DNA: TGCGCCAGTAAGACTGGGGGACAGGTCTACGAGCAGTACTTC; CDR3 protein: CASKTGGQVYEQYF
J gene: TRBJ2-7; V gene: TRBV28; clone size: -; D gene: TRBD1; CDR3 DNA: TGTGCCAGCAGTGAACGACAGGGGGTCCTTCGCGAGCAGTACTTC; CDR3 protein: CASSERQGVLREQYF
J gene: TRBJ2-1; V gene: TRBV7-2; clone size: -; D gene: -; CDR3 DNA: TGTGCCAGCAGCTTTTTCGGGAACTGGGGGGATGAGCAGTTCTTC; CDR3 protein: CASSFFGNWGDEQFF
J gene: TRBJ2-3; V gene: TRBV12-3/TRBV12-4; clone size: -; D gene: TRBD1; CDR3 DNA: TGTGCCAGCAGCCGAGCCGGGACAGGGGCGAGAGATACGCAGTATTTT; CDR3 protein: CASSRAGTGARDTQYF
J gene: TRBJ2-7; V gene: TRBV27; clone size: -; D gene: TRBD1; CDR3 DNA: TGTGCCAGCAGACCGAGACAGGGAGATCCCTACGAGCAGTACTTC; CDR3 protein: CASRPRQGDPYEQYF
J gene: TRBJ2-7; V gene: TRBV20-1; clone size: -; D gene: -; CDR3 DNA: TGCAGTGCTAGGAGGGACCGAAGGGGCTACGAGCAGTACTTC; CDR3 protein: CSARRDRRGYEQYF
J gene: TRBJ2-3; V gene: TRBV20-1; clone size: -; D gene: TRBD2; CDR3 DNA: TGCAGTGCTGCCCGAGCGGGAGTGGCCACAGATACGCAGTATTTT; CDR3 protein: CSAARAGVATDTQYF
J gene: TRBJ2-1; V gene: TRBV7-8; clone size: few; D gene: -; CDR3 DNA: TGTGCCAGCAGCTTAGGAACCCTCGGGGCTTACAATGAGCAGTTCTTC; CDR3 protein: CASSLGTLGAYNEQFF
J gene: TRBJ2-1; V gene: TRBV20-1; clone size: -; D gene: TRBD2; CDR3 DNA: TGCAGTGCTAGAGTATGGGGACTAGCGGGAGGTTCTAATGAGCAGTTCTTC; CDR3 protein: CSARVWGLAGGSNEQFF
J gene: TRBJ2-7; V gene: TRBV29-1; clone size: -; D gene: -; CDR3 DNA: TGCAGCGTTGAGGGTTCGGGAGCAAACTACAATGAGCAGTACTTC; CDR3 protein: CSVEGSGANYNEQYF
J gene: TRBJ1-1; V gene: TRBV25-1; clone size: few; D gene: -; CDR3 DNA: TGTGCCAGCAGGGATAGAGGGCAAGCTTTCTTT; CDR3 protein: CASRDRGQAFF
J gene: TRBJ1-4; V gene: TRBV7-2; clone size: once; D gene: -; CDR3 DNA: TGTGCCAGCAGCTACTCGGGGGGAGCAACTAAGGAAAAACTGTTTTTT; CDR3 protein: CASSYSGGATKEKLFF
J gene: TRBJ2-5; V gene: TRBV20-1; clone size: -; D gene: TRBD1; CDR3 DNA: TGCAGTGCTCTTCCCGGAAACAGGGGAGAGACCCAGTACTTC; CDR3 protein: CSALPGNRGETQYF
J gene: TRBJ1-4; V gene: TRBV25-1; clone size: -; D gene: -; CDR3 DNA: TGTGCCAGCAGTGAAGGTACAGGGAGGAATTGGGGTGAAAAACTGTTTTTT; CDR3 protein: CASSEGTGRNWGEKLFF
J gene: TRBJ2-1; V gene: TRBV20-1; clone size: -; D gene: TRBD2; CDR3 DNA: TGCAGCGGGGCTGGGACTAGCGCCTACAATGAGCAGTTCTTC; CDR3 protein: CSGAGTSAYNEQFF
J gene: TRBJ2-1; V gene: TRBV20-1; clone size: -; D gene: -; CDR3 DNA: TGCAGTGCTAGCCTGGACAATGAGCAGTTCTTC; CDR3 protein: CSASLDNEQFF
J gene: TRBJ2-7; V gene: TRBV29-1; clone size: -; D gene: TRBD1; CDR3 DNA: TGCGGCGTTGAAGGAAACAGGGGGACCTACGAGCAGTACTTC; CDR3 protein: CGVEGNRGTYEQYF
J gene: TRBJ2-7; V gene: TRBV20-1; clone size: -; D gene: -; CDR3 DNA: TGCAGTGCTAGAGATCTCATGTGGGAGTTCTACGAGCAGTACTTC; CDR3 protein: CSARDLMWEFYEQYF
J gene: TRBJ2-6; V gene: TRBV28; clone size: few; D gene: -; CDR3 DNA: TGTGCCAGCAGTTTCGGCAGGGGTTATGGGGCCAACGTCCTGACTTTC; CDR3 protein: CASSFGRGYGANVLTF
J gene: TRBJ2-7; V gene: TRBV12-3/TRBV12-4; clone size: few; D gene: TRBD1; CDR3 DNA: TGTGCCAGCAGAAAAGGGGGCCTAATCCTCTCCTACGAGCAGTACTTC; CDR3 protein: CASRKGGLILSYEQYF
J gene: TRBJ1-2; V gene: TRBV28; clone size: -; D gene: TRBD1; CDR3 DNA: TGTGCCAGCAGCGACAGGGCCTATGGCTACACCTTC; CDR3 protein: CASSDRAYGYTF
J gene: TRBJ2-7; V gene: TRBV30; clone size: -; D gene: -; CDR3 DNA: TGTGCCTGGAACGGGGGCTGGGCTACGGAGCAGTACTTC; CDR3 protein: CAWNGGWATEQYF
J gene: TRBJ2-5; V gene: TRBV2; clone size: -; D gene: TRBD2; CDR3 DNA: TGTGCCAGCTCCGGGACTAGCGGTGAGACCCAGTACTTC; CDR3 protein: CASSGTSGETQYF
J gene: TRBJ2-3; V gene: TRBV20-1; clone size: -; D gene: -; CDR3 DNA: TGCAGTGCCCCCTACGGGGGCACAGATACGCAGTATTTT; CDR3 protein: CSAPYGGTDTQYF
J gene: TRBJ1-2; V gene: TRBV6-1; clone size: -; D gene: TRBD1; CDR3 DNA: TGTGCCAGCAGTCTGGGAACGACAGGGGACTATGGCTACACCTTC; CDR3 protein: CASSLGTTGDYGYTF
J gene: TRBJ2-5; V gene: TRBV7-2; clone size: -; D gene: TRBD2; CDR3 DNA: TGTGCCAGCAGTTCGCAAGCGGGAGTGGCCCAGTACTTC; CDR3 protein: CASSSQAGVAQYF
J gene: TRBJ2-3; V gene: TRBV29-1; clone size: -; D gene: TRBD1; CDR3 DNA: TGCAGCGTTCTCTCACAGGGGGCGTTTGGTGCAGATACGCAGTATTTT; CDR3 protein: CSVLSQGAFGADTQYF
J gene: TRBJ2-7; V gene: TRBV9; clone size: -; D gene: -; CDR3 DNA: TGTGCCAGCAGCGTGACGCCGACGCCTACCTACGAGCAGTACTTC; CDR3 protein: CASSVTPTPTYEQYF
J gene: TRBJ2-1; V gene: TRBV12-3/TRBV12-4; clone size: -; D gene: TRBD2; CDR3 DNA: TGTGCCAGCAGTTTCATTACTAGCGGGAGAAAGTATGAGCAGTTCTTC; CDR3 protein: CASSFITSGRKYEQFF
J gene: TRBJ2-7; V gene: TRBV4-3; clone size: few; D gene: -; CDR3 DNA: TGCGCCAGCAGCCAACTTCCTCTAGCGCAGGAGGCCACCTACGAGCAGTACTTC; CDR3 protein: CASSQLPLAQEATYEQYF
J gene: TRBJ2-1; V gene: TRBV29-1; clone size: few; D gene: TRBD1; CDR3 DNA: TGCAGCGCCAAAGCCGGGACAGGGACAAATGAGCAGTTCTTC; CDR3 protein: CSAKAGTGTNEQFF
J gene: TRBJ2-5; V gene: TRBV27; clone size: -; D gene: TRBD2; CDR3 DNA: TGTGCCAGCAGTTTACTGTCCGGGAGGACTTTCAATGAGCAGTACTTC; CDR3 protein: CASSLLSGRTFNEQYF